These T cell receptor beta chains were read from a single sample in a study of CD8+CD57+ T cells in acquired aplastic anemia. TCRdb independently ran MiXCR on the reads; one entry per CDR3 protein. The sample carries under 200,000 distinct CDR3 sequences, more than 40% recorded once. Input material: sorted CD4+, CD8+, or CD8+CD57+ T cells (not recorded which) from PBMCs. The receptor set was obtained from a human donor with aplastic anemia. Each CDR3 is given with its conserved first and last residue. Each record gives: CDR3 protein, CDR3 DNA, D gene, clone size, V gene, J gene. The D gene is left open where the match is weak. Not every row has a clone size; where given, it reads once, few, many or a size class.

CDR3aa: CASSLGSFTSEQYF; CDR3nt: TGCGCCAGCAGCTTGGGCAGCTTTACCTCCGAGCAGTACTTC; d_gene: -; abundance: many; v_gene: TRBV5-1; j_gene: TRBJ2-7
CDR3aa: CAISGNVAGPLNEQFF; CDR3nt: TGTGCCATCAGTGGCAACGTAGCGGGGCCCCTCAATGAGCAGTTCTTC; d_gene: TRBD2; abundance: -; v_gene: TRBV10-3; j_gene: TRBJ2-1
CDR3aa: CASTGGKADTQYF; CDR3nt: TGTGCCAGTACGGGGGGGAAGGCAGATACGCAGTATTTT; d_gene: TRBD2; abundance: -; v_gene: TRBV19; j_gene: TRBJ2-3
CDR3aa: CSGRRYNEQFF; CDR3nt: TGCAGTGGCCGCCGCTACAATGAGCAGTTCTTC; d_gene: -; abundance: -; v_gene: TRBV20-1; j_gene: TRBJ2-1
CDR3aa: CASSRGFENTEAFF; CDR3nt: TGTGCCAGTAGTCGTGGTTTCGAGAACACTGAAGCTTTCTTT; d_gene: -; abundance: -; v_gene: TRBV19; j_gene: TRBJ1-1
CDR3aa: CASRGTGGSTGELFF; CDR3nt: TGTGCCAGCAGGGGGACAGGGGGGAGTACCGGGGAGCTGTTTTTT; d_gene: TRBD1; abundance: -; v_gene: TRBV2; j_gene: TRBJ2-2
CDR3aa: CSGGTSAERREQYF; CDR3nt: TGCAGCGGCGGGACTAGCGCGGAACGGAGGGAGCAGTACTTC; d_gene: TRBD2; abundance: once; v_gene: TRBV29-1; j_gene: TRBJ2-7
CDR3aa: CASSRSGSPDEQYF; CDR3nt: TGTGCCAGCAGCCGTAGCGGGAGTCCTGACGAGCAGTACTTC; d_gene: TRBD2; abundance: once; v_gene: TRBV6-1; j_gene: TRBJ2-7
CDR3aa: CASSPVMGTGELFF; CDR3nt: TGTGCCAGCAGTCCGGTCATGGGCACCGGGGAGCTGTTTTTT; d_gene: -; abundance: -; v_gene: TRBV6-2/TRBV6-3; j_gene: TRBJ2-2
CDR3aa: CASSLGELGEQYF; CDR3nt: TGTGCCAGCAGTTTGGGGGAGTTGGGCGAGCAGTACTTC; d_gene: -; abundance: few; v_gene: TRBV27; j_gene: TRBJ2-7
CDR3aa: CASSQPGVGGYTF; CDR3nt: TGTGCCAGCAGCCAACCGGGGGTCGGTGGCTACACCTTC; d_gene: -; abundance: -; v_gene: TRBV7-2; j_gene: TRBJ1-2
CDR3aa: CASRKRGGEQYF; CDR3nt: TGCGCCAGCAGGAAAAGGGGAGGCGAGCAGTACTTC; d_gene: -; abundance: -; v_gene: TRBV10-2; j_gene: TRBJ2-7
CDR3aa: CASTLLVEQYF; CDR3nt: TGTGCCAGCACCCTGCTTGTCGAGCAGTACTTC; d_gene: -; abundance: -; v_gene: TRBV2; j_gene: TRBJ2-7
CDR3aa: CASSSLQGEAPYF; CDR3nt: TGTGCCAGCAGTTCACTACAGGGAGAGGCTCCGTACTTC; d_gene: -; abundance: -; v_gene: TRBV7-2; j_gene: TRBJ2-7
CDR3aa: CATSRVVGGEDGQFF; CDR3nt: TGTGCCACCAGCAGAGTTGTGGGAGGGGAGGACGGGCAGTTCTTC; d_gene: TRBD2; abundance: -; v_gene: TRBV15; j_gene: TRBJ2-1
CDR3aa: CASSLGAGGDLGYTF; CDR3nt: TGCGCCAGCAGCTTGGGGGCAGGGGGAGACCTTGGCTACACCTTC; d_gene: TRBD1; abundance: -; v_gene: TRBV5-1; j_gene: TRBJ1-2
CDR3aa: CASSDLDRGDQPQHF; CDR3nt: TGCGCCAGCAGTGACCTGGACAGGGGAGATCAGCCCCAGCATTTT; d_gene: TRBD1; abundance: -; v_gene: TRBV10-2; j_gene: TRBJ1-5
CDR3aa: CASSSPTDTDMHSSYEQYF; CDR3nt: TGTGCCAGCAGCTCCCCGACTGATACGGACATGCACAGCTCCTACGAGCAGTACTTC; d_gene: -; abundance: -; v_gene: TRBV11-2; j_gene: TRBJ2-7
CDR3aa: CASSRGMNTEAFF; CDR3nt: TGTGCCAGCTCGCGGGGGATGAACACTGAAGCTTTCTTT; d_gene: -; abundance: -; v_gene: TRBV2; j_gene: TRBJ1-1
CDR3aa: CASSLEDRDYEQYF; CDR3nt: TGTGCCAGCAGCTTAGAGGACAGGGATTACGAGCAGTACTTC; d_gene: TRBD1; abundance: -; v_gene: TRBV7-6; j_gene: TRBJ2-7
CDR3aa: CASSQGFVRRHNEQFF; CDR3nt: TGTGCCAGCAGCCAAGGGTTTGTGCGGAGACACAATGAGCAGTTCTTC; d_gene: -; abundance: few; v_gene: TRBV3-1; j_gene: TRBJ2-1
CDR3aa: CSVEAGLNTGELFF; CDR3nt: TGCAGCGTTGAGGCAGGGCTGAACACCGGGGAGCTGTTTTTT; d_gene: -; abundance: many; v_gene: TRBV29-1; j_gene: TRBJ2-2
CDR3aa: CSAREGGDTQYF; CDR3nt: TGCAGTGCTAGAGAGGGGGGTGATACGCAGTATTTT; d_gene: -; abundance: -; v_gene: TRBV20-1; j_gene: TRBJ2-3
CDR3aa: CASSEQPLSYEQYF; CDR3nt: TGTGCCAGCAGTGAGCAGCCGCTGTCCTACGAGCAGTACTTC; d_gene: -; abundance: many; v_gene: TRBV6-1; j_gene: TRBJ2-7
CDR3aa: CATSRDLGTGVYEQYF; CDR3nt: TGTGCCACCAGCAGAGATCTGGGGACAGGGGTCTACGAGCAGTACTTC; d_gene: TRBD1; abundance: -; v_gene: TRBV15; j_gene: TRBJ2-7
CDR3aa: CASSIKGNSGNTIYF; CDR3nt: TGTGCCAGTAGTATAAAGGGCAACTCTGGAAACACCATATATTTT; d_gene: -; abundance: many; v_gene: TRBV19; j_gene: TRBJ1-3
CDR3aa: CASSLEGGKDEQYF; CDR3nt: TGTGCCAGCAGCTTAGAGGGTGGAAAGGACGAGCAGTACTTC; d_gene: -; abundance: many; v_gene: TRBV7-9; j_gene: TRBJ2-7
CDR3aa: CASSTNTGTGGGYTF; CDR3nt: TGTGCCAGCAGCACCAACACCGGGACAGGGGGTGGCTACACCTTC; d_gene: TRBD1; abundance: many; v_gene: TRBV7-3; j_gene: TRBJ1-2
CDR3aa: CASSPGTGLDSPLHF; CDR3nt: TGTGCCAGCAGCCCGGGGACAGGTTTGGATTCACCCCTCCACTTT; d_gene: TRBD1; abundance: -; v_gene: TRBV7-2; j_gene: TRBJ1-6
CDR3aa: CGASGRGQNEQFF; CDR3nt: TGCGGTGCTAGTGGTCGGGGGCAAAATGAGCAGTTCTTC; d_gene: -; abundance: -; v_gene: TRBV20-1; j_gene: TRBJ2-1
CDR3aa: CASSPHGVFSYGSGEPFF; CDR3nt: TGCGCCAGCAGTCCACACGGGGTCTTCTCTTACGGGAGCGGGGAGCCGTTTTTT; d_gene: TRBD2; abundance: -; v_gene: TRBV4-1; j_gene: TRBJ2-2
CDR3aa: CASSLETFEGGETQYF; CDR3nt: TGTGCCAGCAGCTTAGAGACTTTCGAGGGCGGAGAGACCCAGTACTTC; d_gene: -; abundance: -; v_gene: TRBV7-2; j_gene: TRBJ2-5
CDR3aa: CAISAWDGTAKFEAFF; CDR3nt: TGTGCCATCAGCGCCTGGGACGGAACAGCGAAGTTTGAAGCTTTCTTT; d_gene: -; abundance: many; v_gene: TRBV10-3; j_gene: TRBJ1-1
CDR3aa: CASSLAAGGNYGYTF; CDR3nt: TGTGCCAGCAGCTTAGCGGCAGGGGGGAACTATGGCTACACCTTC; d_gene: TRBD1; abundance: -; v_gene: TRBV7-8; j_gene: TRBJ1-2
CDR3aa: CATSTGRVVSGNTIYF; CDR3nt: TGTGCCACCAGCACAGGACGGGTTGTCTCTGGAAACACCATATATTTT; d_gene: -; abundance: many; v_gene: TRBV15; j_gene: TRBJ1-3
CDR3aa: CASSVAPELGEQYF; CDR3nt: TGTGCCAGCAGCGTAGCCCCGGAATTAGGAGAGCAGTACTTC; d_gene: -; abundance: -; v_gene: TRBV9; j_gene: TRBJ2-7
CDR3aa: CSTPGQGLWDEQFF; CDR3nt: TGCAGCACACCGGGACAGGGTCTTTGGGATGAGCAGTTCTTC; d_gene: TRBD1; abundance: few; v_gene: TRBV29-1; j_gene: TRBJ2-1
CDR3aa: CASSEADPSIHNSPLHF; CDR3nt: TGTGCCAGCAGTGAAGCCGACCCATCCATTCATAATTCACCCCTCCACTTT; d_gene: -; abundance: many; v_gene: TRBV2; j_gene: TRBJ1-6
CDR3aa: CATSSPRDRRLNSPLHF; CDR3nt: TGTGCCACCAGCAGCCCCCGGGACAGGAGGTTAAATTCACCCCTCCACTTT; d_gene: TRBD1; abundance: -; v_gene: TRBV15; j_gene: TRBJ1-6
CDR3aa: CASSLKVDEQYF; CDR3nt: TGTGCCAGCAGCTTAAAAGTAGACGAGCAGTACTTC; d_gene: -; abundance: once; v_gene: TRBV7-9; j_gene: TRBJ2-7
CDR3aa: CASSANNYEQYF; CDR3nt: TGTGCCAGCAGCGCGAACAACTACGAGCAGTACTTC; d_gene: -; abundance: few; v_gene: TRBV7-2; j_gene: TRBJ2-7
CDR3aa: CASSFYVDEQYF; CDR3nt: TGTGCCAGCAGTTTTTACGTCGACGAGCAGTACTTC; d_gene: -; abundance: -; v_gene: TRBV12-3/TRBV12-4; j_gene: TRBJ2-7
CDR3aa: CASSFSWGYTF; CDR3nt: TGTGCCAGCAGCTTTTCGTGGGGCTACACCTTC; d_gene: -; abundance: -; v_gene: TRBV7-2; j_gene: TRBJ1-2
CDR3aa: CASSPWDTDTQYF; CDR3nt: TGTGCCAGCAGCCCTTGGGACACAGATACGCAGTATTTT; d_gene: -; abundance: -; v_gene: TRBV7-9; j_gene: TRBJ2-3